One and the same sample provided the 32 T cell receptor beta chains below, sequenced in a study of blood T cell repertoires in COVID-19. This table comes from immunoSEQ multiplex PCR, and its TCRdb copy is limited to in-frame clones, with some not included. The sample contains about 170,000 clones, approximately 90% of which appear only once. The sequencing sample was made of peripheral blood. Source of these receptors: a man between 18 and 35 years old with active or convalescent COVID-19.

This rearrangement joins TRBV5-1 to TRBJ2-1, with 9 bases that match TRBD2. J lost 1 base, V lost 1 base, and 6 bases had no gene match. Germline V CDR1 and CDR2: SGHRS, YFSETQ. The CDR3 is 17 residues long. The CDR3 bases are TGCGCCAGCAGCTTGCTACCGGGACTAGCATCCTACAATGAGCAGTTCTTC. This encodes CASSLLPGLASYNEQFF.

This chain links TRBV28 with TRBJ1-2; 8 bases fit TRBD1. The CDR3 is 14 amino acids. Germline assignment: CDR1 MDHEN and CDR2 SYDVKM. V trimming: 3 bases; J trimming: 4 bases; junction bases outside the gene matches: 4. CDR3 amino acids: CASSLTGEGYGYTF. Here the CDR3 DNA reads TGTGCCAGCAGTTTGACAGGGGAGGGCTATGGCTACACCTTC.

The genes are TRBV11-3 and TRBJ2-1; 11 bases map to TRBD2. V shed 5 bases and J 4 bases; nucleotides not matched to a gene: 7. Germline loops: CDR1 SGHNT, CDR2 YENEEA. The CDR3 runs to 16 residues. The CDR3 reads CASSPTSGRNYNEQFF. DNA for the CDR3: TGTGCCAGCAGCCCCACTAGCGGGAGAAATTACAATGAGCAGTTCTTC.

The genes are TRBV6-5 and TRBJ1-4, with unresolved D. In germline, CDR1 is MNHEY, CDR2 SVGAGI. Trimming pared 4 bases from V and 8 bases from J, leaving 20 bases between. CDR3 length: 16 amino acids. The CDR3 sequence: CASSSFSATRSEKLFF. CDR3 nucleotides: TGTGCCAGCAGTTCATTCTCGGCCACCCGGAGCGAAAAACTGTTTTTT.

The chain employs TRBV24-1 and TRBJ1-2; D possibly corresponds to TRBD1 (5 bases). Deletions cut 2 bases from V and 5 bases from J, with 11 bases between. Germline V gene data show CDR1 as KGHDR and CDR2 as SFDVKD. The CDR3 is 14 amino acids. In nucleotides, the CDR3 is TGTGCCACCAGTGATTCATGGGGCCAGTATGGCTACACCTTC. Translated: CATSDSWGQYGYTF.

The rearrangement uses TRBV6-1 and TRBJ1-2; weak D call: TRBD1 (6 bases). V was pared by 3 bases and J by 5 bases, with 22 bases between. Germline CDR1 reads MNHNS; CDR2 reads SASEGT. This CDR3 has 17 amino acids. CDR3: CASSDDAGSLGGYGYTF. The CDR3 DNA follows: TGTGCCAGCAGTGACGACGCCGGCAGCCTAGGGGGTTATGGCTACACCTTC.

The V call is TRBV5-1, the J call TRBJ1-2; D is unclear. Between the trimmed V and J ends, which lost 4 bases and 4 bases, there was a span of 11 bases. This CDR3 comprises 13 residues. The V gene's germline CDR1 is SGHRS and CDR2 YFSETQ. CDR3 loop: CASSPTRGYGYTF. The CDR3 region has the DNA TGCGCCAGCAGCCCAACGCGGGGCTATGGCTACACCTTC.

The chain recombines TRBV7-2 with TRBJ1-3, with D perhaps matching TRBD1 (6 bases). This CDR3 region has 14 residues. The V end was cut by 4 bases, the J end by 1 base, with 8 bases between. Germline V gives CDR1 SGHTA, CDR2 FQGNSA. The DNA for the CDR3 is TGTGCCAGCAGCTATACAGGGTCTGGAAACACCATATATTTT. It specifies CASSYTGSGNTIYF.

The chain joins TRBV11-2 to TRBJ1-5; no reliable D call. The CDR3 extends over 18 amino acids. Trimming shortened V by 6 bases and J by 7 bases, and 28 bases separated the two germline ends. Germline V gene lookup returns CDR1 SGHAT and CDR2 FQNNGV. The CDR3 here is CASSPGPLNPGLGQPQHF. The CDR3 region has the DNA TGTGCCAGCAGTCCAGGCCCCCTAAATCCTGGGTTGGGCCAGCCCCAGCATTTT.

The chain couples TRBV3-1 (or the pseudogene TRBV3-2) to TRBJ1-2, with D possibly TRBD1 on 6 matching bases. CDR1 LGHDT and CDR2 YNNKEL come from the germline V gene (reference sequence). Trimming removed 2 bases from V and 4 bases from J, with 17 bases in between. The CDR3 is made up of 16 amino acids. The CDR3 sequence is CASSQLESGGRYGYTF. CDR3 DNA sequence: TGTGCCAGCAGCCAATTGGAATCGGGGGGCCGCTATGGCTACACCTTC.

The chain recombines TRBV21-1 with TRBJ1-2; the listed D gene, TRBD1, was not tested against the DNA. TRBV21-1 corresponds to a pseudogene. This CDR3 comprises 16 residues. DNA for the CDR3: TGTGCCAGCAGCCCGCGGACAAGGATGGTTTGCTATGGCTACACCTTC. Translated, it gives CASSPRTRMVCYGYTF.

This sequence joins TRBV27 and TRBJ1-5; D perhaps matches TRBD1 (6 bases). The germline gives CDR1 MNHEY, CDR2 SMNVEV (reference sequence). Trimming cost V 7 bases and J 7 bases, with 14 bases left between them. The CDR3 has 13 amino acids. The CDR3, as DNA: TGTGCCAGCACCTCTTCGACAGGCCAGCCCCAGCATTTT. Translated, it gives CASTSSTGQPQHF.

The V gene is TRBV2, the J gene TRBJ2-5; the D gene is possibly TRBD1 (5 bases). The germline CDR1 and CDR2 sequences are SNHLY and FYNNEI. The CDR3 covers 13 residues. Deletions cut 6 bases from V and 3 bases from J, with 11 bases between. CDR3 sequence reads: CASSKDREETQYF. In DNA, the CDR3 is TGTGCCAGCAGCAAAGACAGAGAAGAGACCCAGTACTTC.

The chain combines TRBV25-1 with TRBJ1-2; D remains ambiguous. With 3 bases removed from V and 2 bases from J, the gap between germline ends came to 7 bases. The CDR3 sequence is 13 residues long. Germline CDR1 reads MGHDK; CDR2 reads SYGVNS. CDR3 protein: CASSDGGNYGYTF. Written as DNA, the CDR3 is TGTGCCAGCAGTGACGGAGGGAACTATGGCTACACCTTC.

The CDR3 here is CASSLTGGGYNEQFF. The CDR3 nucleotides are TGTGCCAGCAGCTTGACGGGAGGGGGCTACAATGAGCAGTTCTTC. This rearrangement joins TRBV11-3 to TRBJ2-1; 8 nucleotides agree with TRBD2. The CDR3 length is 15 residues. Germline V CDR1 and CDR2: SGHNT, YENEEA. V gave up 3 bases and J gave up 3 bases; unmatched junction bases: 4.

This clone has a single count. The chain has TRBV28 and TRBJ1-6; a possible D gene is TRBD1 (6 bases). CDR1 is MDHEN, CDR2 SYDVKM, per germline. The V end lost 2 bases, the J end lost 0 bases, and 11 bases lay between the germline ends. There are 17 residues in the CDR3. CDR3 nucleotides: TGTGCCAGCAGTTTACAGGGGTTAGTCTCCTATAATTCACCCCTCCACTTT. Encoded protein: CASSLQGLVSYNSPLHF. Full variable domain (remainder filled in from reference TRBV28 and TRBJ1-6): DVKVTQSSRYLVKRTGEKVFLECVQDMDHENMFWYRQDPGLGLRLIYFSYDVKMKEKGDIPEGYSVSREKKERFSLILESASTNQTSMYLCASSLQGLVSYNSPLHFGNGTRLTVT.

The J gene is TRBJ1-2, the V gene TRBV5-4; 9 bases are a match to TRBD1. V was pared by 0 bases and J by 4 bases, with 4 bases of the junction left unmatched. The CDR3 consists of 15 residues. Germline CDR1 is SGHNT and CDR2 is YYREEE (reference sequence). CDR3 amino acids: CASSLAVGQGYGYTF. As DNA, the CDR3 is TGTGCCAGCAGCTTGGCCGTGGGACAGGGCTATGGCTACACCTTC. Based on the CDR3 plus reference TRBV5-4 and TRBJ1-2, the full variable domain is ETGVTQSPTHLIKTRGQQVTLRCSSQSGHNTVSWYQQALGQGPQFIFQYYREEENGRGNFPPRFSGLQFPNYSSELNVNALELDDSALYLCASSLAVGQGYGYTFGSGTRLTVV.

This chain uses TRBV5-5 with TRBJ2-5; 9 nucleotides match TRBD1. Germline-derived CDR1 and CDR2 are SGHKS and YYEKEE (reference sequence). V was pared by 4 bases and J by 3 bases, with 13 bases of the junction left unmatched. The CDR3 covers 17 residues. The CDR3: CASSLDADRGWKETQYF. In DNA form, the CDR3 reads TGTGCCAGCAGCCTTGACGCGGACAGGGGTTGGAAAGAGACCCAGTACTTC.

This clone was picked up one time. The chain has TRBV5-1 and TRBJ2-5; D gene unclear. Germline loops: CDR1 SGHRS, CDR2 YFSETQ. The CDR3 is 12 residues long. V was clipped by 5 bases and J by 2 bases, with 7 bases between them. The CDR3: CASSQRQETQYF. The CDR3 DNA reads TGCGCCAGCAGTCAGAGGCAAGAGACCCAGTACTTC.

V and J are TRBV27 and TRBJ1-1; D not certain. Trimming left V 5 bases short and J 5 bases short, with 18 bases between. The CDR3 spans 15 residues. The V gene's germline CDR1 is MNHEY and CDR2 SMNVEV (reference sequence). CDR3 amino acids: CASSGGDRVSTEAFF. The CDR3 DNA follows: TGTGCCAGCAGTGGAGGTGATAGGGTCTCTACTGAAGCTTTCTTT.

V gene TRBV5-1 combines with J gene TRBJ1-1; weak D call: TRBD1 (6 bases). There are 14 residues in the CDR3. V was shortened by 4 bases and J by 7 bases, with 17 bases between the two germline ends. Germline V CDR1 and CDR2: SGHRS, YFSETQ. The CDR3 sequence: CASSSQGSISEAFF. In nucleotides, the CDR3 is TGCGCCAGCAGCAGTCAGGGGAGTATCAGTGAAGCTTTCTTT.

The chain is built from TRBV4-3 and TRBJ1-6; 8 bases map to TRBD1. After removal of 0 bases from V and 7 bases from J, the junction contained 5 bases not matched to a gene. The CDR3 contains 16 residues. The germline CDR1 and CDR2 sequences are LGHNA and YSLEER. The CDR3 is CASSQDPTGDNSPLHF. CDR3 coding DNA: TGCGCCAGCAGCCAAGACCCGACAGGGGACAATTCACCCCTCCACTTT.

J is TRBJ1-1 and V is TRBV6-5; 7 bases fit TRBD1. J lost 3 bases, V lost 0 bases, and 4 bases had no gene match. There are 15 residues in the CDR3. Germline V gene lookup returns CDR1 MNHEY and CDR2 SVGAGI. This CDR3 reads CASSYSGGADTEAFF. The CDR3 nucleotides read TGTGCCAGCAGTTACTCAGGGGGCGCGGACACTGAAGCTTTCTTT.

CDR3 coding DNA: TGTGCCATCAGAATCTCGGGAGTCAATGAGCAGTTCTTC. Its translation: CAIRISGVNEQFF. The chain carries TRBV10-3 and TRBJ2-1, with D tentatively TRBD2 (6 bases). Trimming removed 6 bases from V and 6 bases from J, with 12 bases in between. The CDR3 length is 13 residues. Germline V CDR1 and CDR2: ENHRY, SYGVKD.

The gene calls are TRBV9 and TRBJ1-2; 8 bases match TRBD1. Per germline, CDR1 SGDLS and CDR2 YYNGEE. The CDR3 totals 15 residues. Unmatched junction bases numbered 12, after V lost 3 bases and J lost 8 bases. CDR3 residues: CASSASLRTGRGYTF. CDR3 DNA: TGTGCCAGCAGCGCTTCTCTCCGGACAGGGAGAGGCTACACCTTC.

This clone appeared once. V gene TRBV6-5 combines with J gene TRBJ2-1; possibly TRBD1 for D (5 bases). Trimming removed 2 bases from V and 7 bases from J, with 12 bases in between. Germline values: CDR1 MNHEY, CDR2 SVGAGI. CDR3 length equals 14 residues. CDR3 coding DNA: TGTGCCAGCAGTTACGGTGTGGGGCCGAATGAGCAGTTCTTC. It specifies CASSYGVGPNEQFF.

This chain joins TRBV28 and TRBJ2-7; possibly TRBD1 for D (6 bases). Germline V gene data show CDR1 as MDHEN and CDR2 as SYDVKM. Trimming cost V 3 bases and J 6 bases, with 12 bases left between them. This CDR3 has 13 residues. The CDR3 nucleotides are TGTGCCAGCAGTTTCTCAGGGGCAGGCGAGCAGTACGTC. Translated, it gives CASSFSGAGEQYV.

The genes are TRBV23-1 and TRBJ2-7, with D maybe TRBD1 (6 bases). TRBV23-1 is an ORF, with its function uncertain. Trimming left V 9 bases short and J 5 bases short, with 11 bases between. The CDR3 covers 11 residues. The DNA of the CDR3 is TGCGCCAGGGACAGCGCCCACGAGCAGTACTTC. It yields the protein CARDSAHEQYF.

The V gene is TRBV6-5, the J gene TRBJ1-5; D not certain. The V gene lost 6 bases and the J gene lost 4 bases, with 7 bases spanning the gap. Germline V gene lookup returns CDR1 MNHEY and CDR2 SVGAGI. This CDR3 has 12 amino acids. CDR3 in amino acids: CASSSLNQPQHF. The CDR3 nucleotides are TGTGCCAGCAGCTCCCTTAATCAGCCCCAGCATTTT.

The chain couples TRBV6-5 to TRBJ1-2; D unclear. Germline CDR1 and CDR2: MNHEY and SVGAGI. V gave up 10 bases and J gave up 0 bases, with 15 bases separating them. The CDR3 is 14 residues long. The DNA for the CDR3 is TGTGCCACCCGAGCGGGAAACGCTAACTATGGCTACACCTTC. This sequence encodes CATRAGNANYGYTF.

The chain is built from TRBV27 and TRBJ2-1, with 11 bases that match TRBD2. Unmatched junction bases numbered 9, after V lost 3 bases and J lost 5 bases. The CDR3 consists of 17 residues. The germline V gene has CDR1 MNHEY and CDR2 SMNVEV (reference sequence). CDR3 loop: CASSFLDSGGAHNEQFF. The CDR3 region has the DNA TGTGCCAGCAGTTTCCTCGATAGCGGGGGGGCACACAATGAGCAGTTCTTC.

J is TRBJ2-7 and V is TRBV6-2 or TRBV6-3; 11 nucleotides agree with TRBD1. After removal of 6 bases from V and 4 bases from J, the junction contained 20 bases not matched to a gene. The CDR3 extends over 19 amino acids. Germline values: CDR1 MNHEY, CDR2 SVGEGT. The CDR3 DNA is TGTGCCAGCAGCAATGCCCCACTTCCGGACAGGGGGCCAAATTACGAGCAGTACTTC. This encodes CASSNAPLPDRGPNYEQYF.